This entry lists 27 T cell receptor beta chains sequenced from one sample in a study of response to subunit inactivated influenza vaccine. TCRdb re-called the RT-PCR reads through MiXCR, storing one row per CDR3 protein. Of roughly 500,000 distinct CDR3 sequences detected, 15% to 20% appear once; the ten largest clones hold 3%. The sample was CD4+ T cells sorted from PBMCs, taken around 25 months after vaccination. The receptors were sampled from a man between 50 and 75 years old who received an inactivated influenza vaccine.

The chain links TRBV30 to TRBJ2-1, with D hard to call. The V and J ends lost 1 base and 8 bases respectively, with 6 bases between them. The germline V gene has CDR1 GTSNPN and CDR2 SVGIG (reference sequence). The CDR3 is 11 amino acids. CDR3 coding DNA: TGTGCCTGGAGTGGTCAATATGAGCAGTTCTTC. Translated: CAWSGQYEQFF.

The V call is TRBV20-1, the J call TRBJ1-5; D possibly corresponds to TRBD1 (5 bases). The CDR3 is made up of 15 amino acids. From germline, CDR1 is DFQATT and CDR2 SNEGSKA (reference sequence). The V and J ends lost 6 bases and 5 bases respectively, with 20 bases between them. The CDR3 loop reads CSARAWQVVDQPQHF. In DNA, the CDR3 is TGCAGTGCCAGGGCGTGGCAGGTGGTGGATCAGCCCCAGCATTTT.

This clonotype occurred a few times. This chain's CDR3 is CASSLASGAAKQFF. CDR3 bases: TGTGCCAGCAGCTTAGCTTCGGGAGCGGCCAAGCAGTTCTTC. This sequence joins TRBV7-2 and TRBJ2-1; D is possibly TRBD2 (6 bases). This CDR3 region has 14 residues. Trimming removed 0 bases from V and 11 bases from J, with 14 bases in between. Germline values: CDR1 SGHTA, CDR2 FQGNSA.

J is TRBJ2-1 and V is TRBV7-3, with D possibly TRBD1 on 6 matching bases. CDR3 length: 13 amino acids. Trimming removed 0 bases from V and 12 bases from J, with 12 bases in between. Germline V gene lookup returns CDR1 SGHTA and CDR2 FQGTGA. The CDR3 reads CASSLTPVQGQFF. The CDR3 DNA follows: TGTGCCAGCAGCTTAACCCCCGTACAGGGGCAGTTCTTC.

This clonotype was recorded at least ten times. The V gene is TRBV20-1, the J gene TRBJ2-5, with D possibly being TRBD1 (5 bases). Germline V CDR1 and CDR2: DFQATT, SNEGSKA (reference sequence). Trimming pared 5 bases from V and 2 bases from J, leaving 18 bases between. The CDR3 consists of 15 residues. CDR3 nucleotide sequence: TGCAGTGCTTCCATCAGGAAGACAGTGCAAGAGACCCAGTACTTC. The encoded protein is CSASIRKTVQETQYF.

This rearrangement joins TRBV6-6 to TRBJ2-3, with D tentatively TRBD2 (6 bases). The CDR3 spans 11 residues. The germline V and J ends were trimmed by 10 bases and 3 bases, with 8 bases remaining between them. Germline V CDR1 and CDR2: MNHNY, SVGAGI (reference sequence). The DNA for the CDR3 is TGTGCCACCGGGGGAACAGATACGCAGTATTTT. Protein product: CATGGTDTQYF.

There are many counts of this clonotype. This chain joins TRBV5-1 and TRBJ2-1; tentatively, D is TRBD2 (7 bases). Germline V gene lookup returns CDR1 SGHRS and CDR2 YFSETQ. The CDR3 totals 16 residues. Trimming took 4 bases from V and 1 from J, leaving 15 bases between them. CDR3: CASSQPGGGSYNEQFF. CDR3 bases: TGCGCCAGCAGCCAACCGGGGGGCGGTTCCTACAATGAGCAGTTCTTC.

This clonotype came up many times. The chain recombines TRBV7-9 with TRBJ1-1; D is undetermined. Germline V gene lookup returns CDR1 SEHNR and CDR2 FQNEAQ (reference sequence). This CDR3 is 14 amino acids long. V gave up 5 bases and J gave up 3 bases, with 13 bases separating them. The CDR3 coding sequence is TGTGCCAGCAGCCCAGAAAACTGGGACACTGAAGCTTTCTTT. Encoded protein: CASSPENWDTEAFF.

The rearrangement links TRBV19 to TRBJ2-7, with D hard to call. V lost 5 bases and J 0 bases, leaving 11 bases between the germline ends. The V gene's germline CDR1 is LNHDA and CDR2 SQIVND (reference sequence). The length of the CDR3 is 14 residues. CDR3 nucleotides: TGTGCCAGTAGTCCCAATATAGTCTCCTACGAGCAGTACTTC. Translation gives CASSPNIVSYEQYF.

This clonotype was seen a few times. V and J are TRBV18 and TRBJ2-7; 7 bases match TRBD1. The junction had 9 bases not matched to a gene; V was cut back by 5 bases and J by 2 bases. CDR3 length: 15 residues. Germline V gene sequence: CDR1 KGHSH, CDR2 LQKENI. The CDR3 DNA follows: TGTGCCAGCTCAACGTCCGGGACAGCGGCCTACGAGCAGTACTTC. Its protein is CASSTSGTAAYEQYF.

The table lists this clonotype with a few counts. The CDR3 DNA follows: TGTGCCTGGAGTACCACAGGATACTACGAGCAGTACTTC. Protein sequence: CAWSTTGYYEQYF. The chain is built from TRBV30 and TRBJ2-7; D perhaps matches TRBD1 (5 bases). Between the trimmed V and J ends, which lost 2 bases and 3 bases, there was a span of 11 bases. The CDR3 has 13 amino acids. In germline, CDR1 is GTSNPN, CDR2 SVGIG (reference sequence).

This clonotype was observed many times. For the CDR3, the DNA is TGTGCCAGCAGCCCGGGTCCGGGACTAGCCACAGATACGCAGTATTTT. Translating gives CASSPGPGLATDTQYF. The rearrangement links TRBV5-6 to TRBJ2-3; 9 nucleotides line up with TRBD2. V shed 4 bases and J 2 bases; nucleotides not matched to a gene: 8. CDR1 and CDR2 (germline): SGHDT, YYEEEE. This CDR3 comprises 16 residues.

This clonotype was picked up a small number of times. The chain employs TRBV25-1 and TRBJ2-7, with D hard to call. The CDR3 consists of 14 residues. The V end lost 6 bases, the J end lost 6 bases, and 18 bases lay between the germline ends. Per germline, CDR1 MGHDK and CDR2 SYGVNS. The CDR3 protein is CASSLATPSGEQYF. The CDR3 DNA reads as TGTGCCAGCAGCCTGGCGACGCCGTCGGGCGAGCAGTACTTC.

The V and J genes are TRBV3-1 and TRBJ2-7, with 10 nucleotides matching TRBD2. The germline V gene has CDR1 LGHDT and CDR2 YNNKEL (reference sequence). The length of the CDR3 is 16 residues. V shed 4 bases and J 5 bases; nucleotides not matched to a gene: 11. The CDR3 sequence is CASSPRWSGRAHEQYF. CDR3 DNA sequence: TGTGCCAGCAGCCCGAGGTGGAGCGGGAGGGCCCACGAGCAGTACTTC.

The table lists this clonotype with a few counts. In DNA, the CDR3 is TGTGCCAGCAGAACGCTAGCGGGAGTACCCTACGAGCAGTACTTC. Its protein product is CASRTLAGVPYEQYF. The chain uses TRBV21-1 and TRBJ2-7; the tabulated D call, TRBD2, remains unverified against the DNA. TRBV21-1 is labeled a pseudogene. The CDR3 totals 15 residues.

This clonotype was seen many times. This chain uses TRBV27 with TRBJ2-1; 9 nucleotides match TRBD1. V lost 6 bases and J lost 6; bases outside the gene matches: 6. Germline-derived CDR1 and CDR2 are MNHEY and SMNVEV (reference sequence). This CDR3 region has 14 residues. CDR3 region: CASRLVGQGNEQFF. DNA of the CDR3: TGTGCCAGCAGATTGGTGGGACAGGGCAATGAGCAGTTCTTC.

The table lists this clonotype with a few counts. The chain uses TRBV11-2 and TRBJ2-1, with D hard to call. The CDR3 sequence is 16 residues long. The germline V gene has CDR1 SGHAT and CDR2 FQNNGV. V dropped 1 base and J dropped 6 bases, with 16 bases sitting between them. The CDR3, as DNA: TGTGCCAGCAGCTTAGGGCCCGGGCCCAAAGCCAATGAGCAGTTCTTC. Its protein product is CASSLGPGPKANEQFF. Full variable domain (remainder filled in from reference TRBV11-2 and TRBJ2-1): EAGVAQSPRYKIIEKRQSVAFWCNPISGHATLYWYQQILGQGPKLLIQFQNNGVVDDSQLPKDRFSAERLKGVDSTLKIQPAKLEDSAVYLCASSLGPGPKANEQFFGPGTRLTVL.

The chain couples TRBV12-3 or TRBV12-4 to TRBJ2-7; the match to TRBD2 covers 7 bases. V gave up 4 bases and J gave up 5 bases; unmatched junction bases: 5. The CDR3 totals 13 residues. Here the CDR3 reads CASSWLADHEQYF. The CDR3 bases are TGTGCCAGCAGTTGGCTAGCGGACCACGAGCAGTACTTC.

The V call is TRBV2, the J call TRBJ1-5; no clear D gene. The CDR3 is made up of 14 amino acids. Per germline, CDR1 SNHLY and CDR2 FYNNEI. The V and J ends lost 6 bases and 1 base respectively, with 10 bases between them. This chain's CDR3 is CASRVDTSNQPQHF. The CDR3 nucleotides read TGTGCCAGCAGGGTTGACACCAGCAATCAGCCCCAGCATTTT. Combining the CDR3 with reference TRBV2 and TRBJ1-5 gives the whole variable domain EPEVTQTPSHQVTQMGQEVILRCVPISNHLYFYWYRQILGQKVEFLVSFYNNEISEKSEIFDDQFSVERPDGSNFTLKIRSTKLEDSAMYFCASRVDTSNQPQHFGDGTRLSIL.

This clonotype was detected ten times or more. This chain joins TRBV12-3 or TRBV12-4 and TRBJ2-3; D remains ambiguous. V dropped 6 bases and J dropped 7 bases, with 5 bases sitting between them. The CDR3 runs to 10 residues. The CDR3: CASSAYTQYF. CDR3 bases: TGTGCCAGCAGCGCCTATACGCAGTATTTT.

This clonotype turned up a few times. This chain connects TRBV20-1 to TRBJ2-1, with a weak D call TRBD2 (6 bases). CDR3 length equals 14 residues. Trimming took 5 bases from V and 4 from J, leaving 15 bases between them. CDR1 and CDR2 from the germline V gene are DFQATT and SNEGSKA (reference sequence). The CDR3 loop is CSAAIGTLYNEQFF. Written as DNA, the CDR3 is TGCAGTGCTGCGATAGGGACTTTATACAATGAGCAGTTCTTC.

CDR3 nucleotides: TGTGCCTGGGGGCTATATGGCTACACCTTC. This gives the protein CAWGLYGYTF. The chain is built from TRBV30 and TRBJ1-2; no clear D gene. CDR3 length equals 10 residues. Germline CDR1 and CDR2: GTSNPN and SVGIG (reference sequence). V was trimmed by 5 bases and J by 5 bases, leaving 6 bases between them.

The chain links TRBV3-1 to TRBJ1-1; tentative D call: TRBD1 (6 bases). In germline, CDR1 is LGHDT, CDR2 YNNKEL (reference sequence). The CDR3 extends over 14 amino acids. V was shortened by 4 bases and J by 11 bases, with 20 bases between the two germline ends. The CDR3 protein is CASSPGSGGAWAFF. The CDR3 DNA follows: TGTGCCAGCAGCCCCGGGTCGGGGGGCGCGTGGGCTTTCTTT.

This clonotype has at least ten counts. This chain connects TRBV2 to TRBJ2-3, with D perhaps TRBD1 (5 bases). The CDR3 runs to 15 residues. Germline V CDR1 and CDR2: SNHLY, FYNNEI. The V end lost 3 bases, the J end lost 1 base, and 11 bases lay between the germline ends. As DNA, the CDR3 is TGTGCCAGCAGTGAGGGCAGGGTGGGCACAGATACGCAGTATTTT. Translation gives CASSEGRVGTDTQYF.

This clonotype was detected a few times. The chain couples TRBV7-9 to TRBJ2-1; D might be TRBD1 or TRBD2, each matching 5 bases. This CDR3 has 17 amino acids. Germline V gene data show CDR1 as SEHNR and CDR2 as FQNEAQ (reference sequence). The V end was cut by 2 bases, the J end by 0 bases, with 14 bases between. This CDR3 is CASSLYGGGSSYNEQFF. CDR3 coding DNA: TGTGCCAGCAGCTTATATGGGGGTGGGAGCTCCTACAATGAGCAGTTCTTC.

This clonotype came up many times. The genes are TRBV12-3 or TRBV12-4 and TRBJ1-6; unclear D gene. The CDR3 has 11 amino acids. V was cut by 3 bases and J by 15 bases, with 9 bases left in between. The CDR3 DNA is TGTGCCAGCAGTTTGGGCCATTTCCTCCACTTT. It yields the protein CASSLGHFLHF.

This clonotype appeared a few times. The chain employs TRBV18 and TRBJ2-7; TRBD2 agrees at 9 bases. The CDR3 is 16 residues long. Germline CDR1 is KGHSH and CDR2 is LQKENI. The V and J ends lost 2 bases and 5 bases, in that order; junction bases with no gene match: 10. CDR3 in amino acids: CASSPFISGSSHEQYF. In DNA form, the CDR3 reads TGTGCCAGCTCACCATTCATTAGCGGGAGTTCCCACGAGCAGTACTTC.